The T cell receptor (beta chain) under discussion was sequenced for a study of T cells in Graves' hyperthyroidism and ophthalmopathy. Study-wide background: Peripheral blood was secured at the point of initial diagnosis, before any treatment.

RNA transcripts yielded amplified TCR beta CDR3 regions. Researchers ran a first-round RT-PCR on the TCR CDR3 using the HTBI primer set. TCRdb re-analysed the multiplex PCR reads in MiXCR, keeping a single row per CDR3 protein. The sample shows 370,000 or so distinct CDR3 sequences, approximately 13% of them seen only once. This clonotype was detected many times. J lost 7 bases, V lost 5 bases, and 10 bases had no gene match. CDR3 length equals 17 residues. Looked up from germline, CDR1 is SEHNR and CDR2 is FQNEAQ (reference sequence). The receptor's source is a man in his thirties or forties with Graves' hyperthyroidism that later progressed to Graves' ophthalmopathy. The V and J genes are TRBV7-9 and TRBJ2-1; 14 bases agree with TRBD2. Sequenced input: blood. CDR3 nucleotide sequence: TGTGCCAGCAGCGCACGACTAGCGGGGGGGCAGATGAATGAGCAGTTCTTC. Residues: CASSARLAGGQMNEQFF.